Each of the 27 T cell receptor beta chains below was sequenced from the same sample in a study of blood T cell repertoires in COVID-19. TCRdb's copy holds only in-frame clones and misses some; the assay was immunoSEQ multiplex PCR. This sample yields around 79,000 clones, of which roughly 90% are seen a single time; about 8.2% belongs to the top ten. The source material was peripheral blood. All receptors come from a human donor in a cohort sampled during active COVID-19.

The chain employs TRBV9 and TRBJ2-5; 8 nucleotides line up with TRBD2. The trim removed 4 bases at V and 1 base at J, leaving 6 bases unmatched. From germline, CDR1 is SGDLS and CDR2 YYNGEE. The CDR3 is 15 residues long. The CDR3 nucleotides read TGTGCCAGCAGCCAGAGCGGGAGACCCCAAGAGACCCAGTACTTC. Its translation is CASSQSGRPQETQYF.

As for this clone: Other DNA sequences in the sample encode the same CDR3. The rearrangement uses TRBV5-1 and TRBJ2-1; 12 positions match TRBD2. Trimming took 4 bases from V and 4 from J; bases not matched to a gene: 3. The CDR3 consists of 15 residues. Germline V gene lookup returns CDR1 SGHRS and CDR2 YFSETQ. CDR3 sequence reads: CASSLTSGSYNEQFF. CDR3 bases: TGCGCCAGCAGCCTGACTAGCGGGAGTTACAATGAGCAGTTCTTC.

The chain combines TRBV2 with TRBJ2-5, with 9 nucleotides matching TRBD2. Germline CDR1 reads SNHLY; CDR2 reads FYNNEI. This CDR3 spans 16 amino acids. V lost 0 bases and J lost 2; bases outside the gene matches: 4. The CDR3 spells CASSEARLAGQETQYF. The DNA of the CDR3 is TGTGCCAGCAGTGAAGCGCGGCTAGCGGGGCAAGAGACCCAGTACTTC.

This clone has only a few counts. The chain links TRBV11-2 to TRBJ1-4, with D hard to call. V was pared by 5 bases and J by 4 bases, with 14 bases between. Germline assignment: CDR1 SGHAT and CDR2 FQNNGV. The CDR3 has 15 amino acids. CDR3 DNA sequence: TGTGCCAGCAGCGCGATGTATATTAGTAATGAAAAACTGTTTTTT. The encoded protein is CASSAMYISNEKLFF.

V gene TRBV11-2 combines with J gene TRBJ2-2; 7 bases align to TRBD2. The germline V gene has CDR1 SGHAT and CDR2 FQNNGV. This CDR3 comprises 15 residues. J was trimmed by 1 base and V by 6 bases; bases with no gene match: 5. The CDR3 sequence is CASSTERGNTGELFF. CDR3 nucleotide sequence: TGTGCCAGCAGTACCGAGCGGGGGAACACCGGGGAGCTGTTTTTT.

J is TRBJ1-5 and V is TRBV19; 7 bases are shared with TRBD1. The CDR3 consists of 13 residues. Germline CDR1 LNHDA, CDR2 SQIVND (reference sequence). After removal of 7 bases from V and 7 bases from J, the junction contained 7 bases not matched to a gene. CDR3 in amino acids: CASNTGVVQPQHF. The DNA of the CDR3 is TGTGCCAGTAATACAGGGGTCGTCCAGCCCCAGCATTTT.

The chain recombines TRBV6-5 with TRBJ1-4; possibly TRBD1 for D (6 bases). The CDR3 runs 14 residues. Germline V gives CDR1 MNHEY, CDR2 SVGAGI. The V end lost 5 bases, the J end lost 8 bases, and 15 bases lay between the germline ends. The CDR3 DNA reads as TGTGCCAGCAGTAGGAGGGGGGGAGGAGAAAAACTGTTTTTT. Translation: CASSRRGGGEKLFF.

This chain links TRBV9 with TRBJ2-1, with 14 bases matching TRBD2. This CDR3 is 17 amino acids long. Germline CDR1 reads SGDLS; CDR2 reads YYNGEE. V lost 4 bases and J lost 5; bases outside the gene matches: 8. CDR3 coding DNA: TGTGCCAGCAGCCTTGGGACTAGCGGGGGTTCTGACAATGAGCAGTTCTTC. Protein: CASSLGTSGGSDNEQFF.

V usage is TRBV6-4 and J usage is TRBJ2-2; 11 nucleotides align to TRBD2. The V segment lost 5 bases and the J segment 8 bases; nucleotides outside the gene matches: 10. CDR1 is MRHNA and CDR2 is SNTAGT in the germline V gene. The CDR3 is 16 amino acids. In nucleotides, the CDR3 is TGTGCCAGCAGTACCACTAGCGGGGGACCGAAAGGGGAGCTGTTTTTT. Protein sequence: CASSTTSGGPKGELFF.

Only a few counts were recorded for this clone. This chain links TRBV4-1 with TRBJ2-7; possible D gene TRBD1, 6 bases. Germline V gives CDR1 MGHRA, CDR2 YSYEKL. Deletions cut 4 bases from V and 9 bases from J, with 25 bases between. This CDR3 region has 16 residues. CDR3 nucleotide sequence: TGCGCCAGCAGCCCAAGGGAGCCGGGACATGCTTCGTGGCAGTACTTC. As protein: CASSPREPGHASWQYF.

The chain combines TRBV28 with TRBJ2-3; a weak D match, TRBD2 (6 bases). Per germline, CDR1 MDHEN and CDR2 SYDVKM. The CDR3 covers 14 residues. Between the trimmed V and J ends, which lost 6 bases and 2 bases, there was a span of 12 bases. The DNA for the CDR3 is TGTGCCAGCAGGAGTTGGGGGGACACAGATACGCAGTATTTT. The encoded protein is CASRSWGDTDTQYF.

This rearrangement joins TRBV28 to TRBJ1-2, with 9 bases identical to TRBD1. Per germline, CDR1 MDHEN and CDR2 SYDVKM. The CDR3 loop spans 15 amino acids. The trim removed 6 bases at V and 1 base at J, leaving 6 bases unmatched. The CDR3: CASRGQGVFNYGYTF. In nucleotides, the CDR3 is TGTGCCAGCAGGGGACAGGGCGTCTTTAACTATGGCTACACCTTC.

The chain joins TRBV27 to TRBJ2-7; 13 bases are shared with TRBD2. CDR3 length: 14 amino acids. With V trimmed by 5 bases and J by 5 bases, 3 bases remained unmatched. The germline V gene has CDR1 MNHEY and CDR2 SMNVEV (reference sequence). DNA of the CDR3: TGTGCCAGCAGTACTAGCGGGAGGGCCGACGAGCAGTACTTC. It codes for CASSTSGRADEQYF.

V is TRBV27 and J is TRBJ2-2, with 9 bases aligning to TRBD1. The V gene end was trimmed by 2 bases and the J gene end by 3 bases; junction bases not matched to a gene: 10. The CDR3 loop spans 18 amino acids. The germline V gene encodes CDR1 MNHEY and CDR2 SMNVEV (reference sequence). CDR3 sequence: CASSLGGTGQGDTGELFF. CDR3 coding DNA: TGTGCCAGCAGTTTAGGGGGGACAGGGCAAGGGGACACCGGGGAGCTGTTTTTT.

V and J are TRBV11-3 and TRBJ2-5, with D perhaps TRBD2 (5 bases). Germline V gives CDR1 SGHNT, CDR2 YENEEA. Trimming stripped 1 base from V and 5 bases from J, with 14 bases between. The CDR3 loop spans 15 amino acids. CDR3 in DNA: TGTGCCAGCAGCTTAGGTACTAGGGTTGAGGAGACCCAGTACTTC. This sequence encodes CASSLGTRVEETQYF.

The chain combines TRBV5-1 with TRBJ2-7; 7 positions match TRBD1. Trimming removed 0 bases from V and 7 bases from J; junction bases left unmatched: 10. The germline CDR1 and CDR2 sequences are SGHRS and YFSETQ. The CDR3 consists of 15 residues. The CDR3 DNA reads TGCGCCAGCAGCTTGGTGGCAGGGGGTGCTGGGGAGCAGTACTTC. This encodes CASSLVAGGAGEQYF.

The chain joins TRBV5-1 to TRBJ2-3; a possible D gene is TRBD2 (5 bases). The germline V gene encodes CDR1 SGHRS and CDR2 YFSETQ. Trimming took off 1 base at V and 3 bases at J, with 15 bases between the two ends. CDR3 length: 16 amino acids. DNA for the CDR3: TGCGCCAGCAGCTTGAAATTAGCGCCGGGTACAGATACGCAGTATTTT. As protein: CASSLKLAPGTDTQYF.

In its sample, this clone was seen once. The DNA of the CDR3 is TGTGCCAGCAGCCAAGCGATAATGGGGCACTACTCCTTCTTC. Its translation is CASSQAIMGHYSFF. V and J are TRBV3-1 (or the pseudogene TRBV3-2) and TRBJ2-1; D may be TRBD1 (5 bases). Looked up from germline, CDR1 is LGHDT and CDR2 is YNNKEL (reference sequence). This CDR3 has 14 amino acids. The V end lost 1 base, the J end lost 16 bases, and 20 bases lay between the germline ends.

The V gene is TRBV28, the J gene TRBJ2-7, with D uncertain. V lost 2 bases and J lost 2, with 10 bases in between. CDR3 length: 14 residues. Per germline, CDR1 MDHEN and CDR2 SYDVKM. This chain's CDR3 is CASSLVLVAYEQYF. DNA of the CDR3: TGTGCCAGCAGTTTAGTACTCGTTGCCTACGAGCAGTACTTC. The full variable domain, in which reference TRBV28 and TRBJ2-7 provide the parts outside the CDR3, is DVKVTQSSRYLVKRTGEKVFLECVQDMDHENMFWYRQDPGLGLRLIYFSYDVKMKEKGDIPEGYSVSREKKERFSLILESASTNQTSMYLCASSLVLVAYEQYFGPGTRLTVT.

The chain uses TRBV6-5 and TRBJ2-7; tentatively, D is TRBD1 (5 bases). There are 12 residues in the CDR3. In germline, CDR1 is MNHEY, CDR2 SVGAGI. Deletions cut 4 bases from V and 3 bases from J, with 7 bases between. CDR3 residues: CASSSQGYEQYF. The CDR3 coding sequence is TGTGCCAGCAGTTCCCAGGGCTACGAGCAGTACTTC.

Written as DNA, the CDR3 is TGTGCCAGCAGGCCCCTAGACCTGGCGTACAATGAGCAGTTCTTC. Its translation is CASRPLDLAYNEQFF. The genes are TRBV2 and TRBJ2-1; D not certain. V was clipped by 6 bases and J by 4 bases, with 16 bases between them. From germline, CDR1 is SNHLY and CDR2 FYNNEI. The CDR3 has 15 amino acids.

V is TRBV5-1 and J is TRBJ1-2, with 9 bases lining up with TRBD1. Germline V CDR1 and CDR2: SGHRS, YFSETQ. CDR3 length equals 15 residues. V dropped 3 bases and J dropped 5; count of bases not matched to a gene: 8. The chain's CDR3 is CASSSSGTGRYGYTF. In nucleotides, the CDR3 is TGCGCCAGCAGCTCATCCGGGACAGGGAGGTATGGCTACACCTTC.

This clone appeared once. V gene TRBV9 combines with J gene TRBJ2-1, with unresolved D. Germline V gene data show CDR1 as SGDLS and CDR2 as YYNGEE. There are 17 residues in the CDR3. Trimming left V 0 bases short and J 2 bases short, with 15 bases between. The DNA of the CDR3 is TGTGCCAGCAGCGTAGCTCTGAGTAGCCGTACCTACAATGAGCAGTTCTTC. Translating gives CASSVALSSRTYNEQFF. Together with reference TRBV9 and TRBJ2-1, the CDR3 gives the full variable domain: DSGVTQTPKHLITATGQRVTLRCSPRSGDLSVYWYQQSLDQGLQFLIQYYNGEERAKGNILERFSAQQFPDLHSELNLSSLELGDSALYFCASSVALSSRTYNEQFFGPGTRLTVL.

This chain uses TRBV18 with TRBJ2-7; TRBD2 might be the D (6 bases). Trimming left V 6 bases short and J 3 bases short, with 21 bases between. This CDR3 has 16 residues. Per the germline V gene, CDR1 is KGHSH and CDR2 is LQKENI. CDR3 in amino acids: CASSNTGSLARYEQYF. As DNA, the CDR3 is TGTGCCAGCTCCAACACCGGATCGCTAGCGCGCTACGAGCAGTACTTC.

The chain is built from TRBV6-1 and TRBJ2-2, with D unresolved. V was shortened by 3 bases and J by 4 bases, with 9 bases between the two germline ends. The CDR3 has 14 residues. Germline V CDR1 and CDR2: MNHNS, SASEGT. The CDR3 DNA sequence: TGTGCCAGCAGTGAGATCAGATCCACCGGGGAGCTGTTTTTT. The encoded protein is CASSEIRSTGELFF.

This chain joins TRBV7-2 and TRBJ2-1; TRBD2 aligns across 11 bases. V trimming: 0 bases; J trimming: 9 bases; junction bases outside the gene matches: 22. Germline values: CDR1 SGHTA, CDR2 FQGNSA. The CDR3 has 21 residues. In DNA form, the CDR3 reads TGTGCCAGCAGCTTAGCCGTCAGCGGACTAGCGGGTGTCAGGGGGGGTATTGAGCAGTTCTTC. This codes for CASSLAVSGLAGVRGGIEQFF.

The rearrangement uses TRBV7-6 and TRBJ2-7; 11 bases align to TRBD1. The V gene's germline CDR1 is SGHVS and CDR2 FNYEAQ. V trimming: 5 bases; J trimming: 2 bases; junction bases outside the gene matches: 5. The CDR3 totals 15 residues. The CDR3 sequence is CASSAGTGGPYEQYF. CDR3 bases: TGTGCCAGCAGCGCCGGGACAGGGGGTCCCTACGAGCAGTACTTC.